Below, 10 T cell receptor beta chains from the same sample are listed, as sequenced in a study of T cell responses to AZD1222 COVID-19 vaccine. Method: immunoSEQ multiplex PCR; TCRdb's copy keeps in-frame clones and lacks some. The repertoire consists of approximately 110,000 clones, with around 87% occurring once and the leading ten covering 4.4%. The sample consisted of peripheral blood, taken 28 days after the second AZD1222 dose. These TCRs come from an adult who received the AZD1222 COVID-19 vaccine.

This chain uses TRBV6-5 with TRBJ1-6; D ambiguous. Trimming took off 2 bases at V and 9 bases at J, with 8 bases between the two ends. The CDR3 consists of 13 residues. The germline V gene has CDR1 MNHEY and CDR2 SVGAGI. The DNA for the CDR3 is TGTGCCAGCAGTTACGGACGAGGTTCACCCCTCCACTTT. Translated, it gives CASSYGRGSPLHF.

The gene calls are TRBV10-3 and TRBJ2-5; D assignment may be TRBD1 or TRBD2 (5 bases each). V lost 3 bases and J lost 5, with 16 bases in between. The germline V gene encodes CDR1 ENHRY and CDR2 SYGVKD. The CDR3 extends over 15 amino acids. This CDR3 reads CAISDGGGRKETQYF. Here the CDR3 DNA reads TGTGCCATCAGTGATGGGGGTGGTAGGAAGGAGACCCAGTACTTC.

This clone was observed once. The V gene is TRBV7-7, the J gene TRBJ2-7; 8 nucleotides line up with TRBD1. The V gene end was trimmed by 1 base and the J gene end by 4 bases; junction bases not matched to a gene: 3. This CDR3 is built from 14 residues. The germline CDR1 and CDR2 sequences are SSHAT and FNYEAQ (reference sequence). CDR3 residues: CASSLGTGSYEQYF. The CDR3 nucleotides are TGTGCCAGCAGCTTAGGGACAGGGAGTTACGAGCAGTACTTC.

Here the CDR3 reads CASSYLDRGPNTEAFF. CDR3 coding DNA: TGTGCCAGCAGTTACCTCGACAGGGGGCCGAACACTGAAGCTTTCTTT. This chain joins TRBV6-5 and TRBJ1-1, with TRBD1 matching over 10 bases. Germline-derived CDR1 and CDR2 are MNHEY and SVGAGI. V lost 2 bases to trimming and J lost 1 base; unmatched junction nucleotides: 4. The CDR3 is 16 residues long.

This clone has only one observation. The chain combines TRBV6-1 with TRBJ2-7; D might be TRBD1 (6 bases). The CDR3 runs 14 residues. Germline CDR1 MNHNS, CDR2 SASEGT. The ends were cut back, 0 bases at V and 3 bases at J, with 9 bases in the middle. Here the CDR3 DNA reads TGTGCCAGCAGTGAAGCTGGGGGCTTCTACGAGCAGTACTTC. Protein: CASSEAGGFYEQYF.

This clone was seen only once. The chain carries TRBV7-2 and TRBJ2-2; no definite D call. The CDR3 has 15 amino acids. The germline V gene encodes CDR1 SGHTA and CDR2 FQGNSA. Trimming left V 4 bases short and J 1 base short, with 10 bases between. The CDR3 DNA reads TGTGCCAGCAGCTCCTTCCCCCAGAACACCGGGGAGCTGTTTTTT. Residues: CASSSFPQNTGELFF. The full variable domain, its missing parts supplied by reference TRBV7-2 and TRBJ2-2, is GAGVSQSPSNKVTEKGKDVELRCDPISGHTALYWYRQSLGQGLEFLIYFQGNSAPDKSGLPSDRFSAERTGGSVSTLTIQRTQQEDSAVYLCASSSFPQNTGELFFGEGSRLTVL.

The J gene is TRBJ2-1, the V gene TRBV7-3, with 9 bases that match TRBD2. J was trimmed by 8 bases and V by 2 bases; bases with no gene match: 10. The CDR3 is 16 amino acids. The germline V gene encodes CDR1 SGHTA and CDR2 FQGTGA. The CDR3 protein is CASSLLAGFPMDEQFF. DNA of the CDR3: TGTGCCAGCAGCTTACTAGCGGGGTTCCCTATGGATGAGCAGTTCTTC.

The V call is TRBV28, the J call TRBJ1-2; D gene uncertain. Deletions cut 1 base from V and 5 bases from J, with 11 bases between. CDR3 length: 14 amino acids. The V gene's germline CDR1 is MDHEN and CDR2 SYDVKM. CDR3 protein: CASSLSKVGYGYTF. For the CDR3, the DNA is TGTGCCAGCAGTTTATCCAAAGTTGGGTATGGCTACACCTTC.

The chain is built from TRBV4-3 and TRBJ1-6, with 7 bases lining up with TRBD1. The CDR3 has 17 amino acids. Germline CDR1 and CDR2: LGHNA and YSLEER. The J segment lost 6 bases and the V segment lost 0 bases, leaving 8 bases of the junction unmatched. For the CDR3, the DNA is TGCGCCAGCAGCCAAGAGATCCCGGGACAGATTAATTCACCCCTCCACTTT. It is translated as CASSQEIPGQINSPLHF.

The rearrangement links TRBV27 to TRBJ1-5; D is perhaps TRBD1 (5 bases). The CDR3 has 13 amino acids. Trimming took 5 bases from V and 5 from J, leaving 10 bases between them. Germline V lookup: CDR1 MNHEY, CDR2 SMNVEV (reference sequence). The CDR3 region is CASSRDLYQPQHF. The CDR3 nucleotides are TGTGCCAGCAGTCGGGACCTTTATCAGCCCCAGCATTTT.